This is a list of T cell receptor beta chains from one sample in a study of cytomegalovirus exposure and HLA in healthy donors. The table came from immunoSEQ multiplex PCR; TCRdb's copy has only in-frame clones and leaves some out. The sample includes under 200,000 clones, 70% to 80% of them seen just once. The source material was PBMCs. Source of these receptors: a man aged 55 to 69 in good health and CMV-seronegative. The CDR3 runs from the conserved cysteine through the conserved F or W. D genes are given only for firm matches. Rows may omit the clone size; those that give it use once, few, many or a size class.

size,D,J,V,DNA,CDR3
NA,TRBD1,TRBJ2-1,TRBV18,TGTGCCAGCTCACCACAGGGGGCGTCCTACAATGAGCAGTTCTTC,CASSPQGASYNEQFF
NA,NA,TRBJ1-4,TRBV2,TGTGCCAGCAACAGGGAGGGGAATAATGAAAAACTGTTTTTT,CASNREGNNEKLFF
NA,TRBD1,TRBJ2-1,TRBV27,TGTGCCAGCAGCTCCGGGACAGGGACTTTCTACAATGAGCAGTTCTTC,CASSSGTGTFYNEQFF
NA,NA,TRBJ2-3,TRBV5-6,TGTGCCAGCTCGGTGGCAGGTCTCCAGTATTTT,CASSVAGLQYF
once,TRBD2,TRBJ2-7,TRBV5-4,TGTGCCAGCAGCCAGGGACTAGCGGGGGGCTTGAAACCTGGCGAGCAGTACTTC,CASSQGLAGGLKPGEQYF
NA,NA,TRBJ1-1,TRBV4-2,TGTGCCAGCAGCTCCCCGAGAGCGGGGAACACTGAAGCTTTCTTT,CASSSPRAGNTEAFF
NA,TRBD1,TRBJ1-1,TRBV7-2,TGTGCCAGCAGCCAAGGACAGGGGATTTATGAAGCTTTCTTT,CASSQGQGIYEAFF
NA,TRBD2,TRBJ2-3,TRBV6-1,TGTGCCACCACAGGTAGCGGGGGGTTCACAGATACGCAGTATTTT,CATTGSGGFTDTQYF
NA,NA,TRBJ1-5,TRBV11-2,TGTGCCAGCAGCCTCGACAGCAGGAATCAGCCCCAGCATTTT,CASSLDSRNQPQHF
once,TRBD1,TRBJ1-4,TRBV5-1,TGCGCCAGCAGCGGGACAGTAAATGAAAAACTGTTTTTT,CASSGTVNEKLFF
once,NA,TRBJ1-1,TRBV15,TGTGCCACCAGCAGAGATCGTCGTTGGAACACTGAAGCTTTCTTT,CATSRDRRWNTEAFF
NA,TRBD2,TRBJ2-1,TRBV10-2,TGCGCCAGCACGACTAGCGGGGGGGCACATGAGCAGTTCTTC,CASTTSGGAHEQFF
NA,TRBD1,TRBJ2-7,TRBV10-3,TGTGCCATACGGACAGGGGAAAACGGTGAGCAGTACTTC,CAIRTGENGEQYF
NA,NA,TRBJ1-2,TRBV9,TGTGCCAGCAGCGTAGGGGGCAGCTATGGCCACACCTTC,CASSVGGSYGHTF
NA,NA,TRBJ1-2,TRBV5-4,TGTGCCAGCAGCTTGGAAGCTGAGGGCTATGGCTACACCTTC,CASSLEAEGYGYTF
NA,TRBD1,TRBJ2-6,TRBV4-1,TGCGCCAGCAGCCCGACAGGGGCGGTCTCTGGGGCCAACGTCCTGACTTTC,CASSPTGAVSGANVLTF
few,TRBD1,TRBJ1-2,TRBV11-1,TGTGCCAGCGGCGGACAGGGGGTAACTGGCTACACCTTC,CASGGQGVTGYTF
NA,TRBD2,TRBJ2-7,TRBV7-2,TGTGCCAGCAGCCAAGGACTAGCGGGAACTTTTACCTACGAGCAGTACTTC,CASSQGLAGTFTYEQYF
NA,NA,TRBJ2-1,TRBV10-3,TGTGCCATCAGTGAACCCGCGGGCCTCTCCTACAATGAGCAGTTCTTC,CAISEPAGLSYNEQFF
few,NA,TRBJ1-1,TRBV12-5,TGTGCTAGTGGTTCGACACCCCGGGGGGTGAACACTGAAGCTTTCTTT,CASGSTPRGVNTEAFF
NA,TRBD1,TRBJ1-5,TRBV19,TGTGCCAGTACCCATTTTACTACAGGGGAGGGCAATCAGCCCCAGCATTTT,CASTHFTTGEGNQPQHF
NA,NA,TRBJ2-3,TRBV6-1,TGTGCCAGCAGTGAAGGAGGGGGGAGGGGGTCAGGTGATACGCAGTATTTT,CASSEGGGRGSGDTQYF
NA,TRBD2,TRBJ2-1,TRBV30,TGTGCCTGGAGAGGGGCTAGCGGGAGGGCGATGCCGTACAATGAGCAGTTCTTC,CAWRGASGRAMPYNEQFF
NA,TRBD1,TRBJ1-2,TRBV6-5,TGTGCCAGCAGCGCCGGGACAGGGTTGGATGGCTACACCTTC,CASSAGTGLDGYTF
NA,TRBD1,TRBJ1-1,TRBV28,TGTGCCAGCAGATCCGGGACAGCCTCATGGAACACTGAAGCTTTCTTT,CASRSGTASWNTEAFF
few,TRBD2,TRBJ2-5,TRBV28,TGTGCCAGTCGGGAGGGGGGGTCACAAGAGACCCAGTACTTC,CASREGGSQETQYF
NA,NA,TRBJ1-5,TRBV6-1,TGTGCCAGCAACGATGGGGGCAGGGGCAATCAGCCCCAGAATTTT,CASNDGGRGNQPQNF
few,TRBD2,TRBJ2-2,TRBV4-3,TGCGCCAGCAGCCAAGATCTACTAGCGGGGAACGCGAACACCGGGGAGCTGTTTTTT,CASSQDLLAGNANTGELFF
NA,TRBD1,TRBJ1-3,TRBV7-8,TGTGCCAGCAGTTCACTCGGAGGACAGGGGTCTGGAAACACCATATATTTT,CASSSLGGQGSGNTIYF
NA,NA,TRBJ1-2,TRBV5-1,TGCGCCAGCAGCTTGGTTTTCGTGGGGGCCGGGGATGGCGGCTACACCTTC,CASSLVFVGAGDGGYTF
NA,TRBD2,TRBJ2-7,TRBV28,TGTGCCAGCAGTTTACTAGCGGGGAAGTACGAGCAGTACTTC,CASSLLAGKYEQYF
NA,NA,TRBJ2-7,TRBV5-1,TGCGCCAGCAGCTTGGCATCCAAGAGAGACGAGCAGTACTTC,CASSLASKRDEQYF
once,TRBD1,TRBJ2-5,TRBV6-5,TGTGCCAGCAGCCGGGACAGGGGGTATTGGGAGACCCAGTACTTC,CASSRDRGYWETQYF
NA,TRBD2,TRBJ2-1,TRBV7-3,TGTGCCAGCAGCTTAGATCCCGCGTCGGGTCCATCCCTAGCGGGGGGGAGAAATGAGCAGTTCTTC,CASSLDPASGPSLAGGRNEQFF
once,NA,TRBJ1-1,TRBV5-1,TGCGCCAGCAGCTTGTGGGGGGATAAAGTTTACACTGAAGCTTTCTTT,CASSLWGDKVYTEAFF
few,NA,TRBJ2-7,TRBV4-2,TGTGCCAGCAGCCAAGACTGGGTAGCGGCGGACGAGCAGTACTTC,CASSQDWVAADEQYF
few,NA,TRBJ1-5,TRBV4-1,TGCGCCAGCAGCCAAGAGGCCGGGTTACAGCCCCAGCATTTT,CASSQEAGLQPQHF
few,TRBD2,TRBJ2-1,TRBV9,TGTGCCAGCAGCGTAGGGGCGGGAGGGACCTACAATGAGCAGTTCTTC,CASSVGAGGTYNEQFF
NA,TRBD1,TRBJ1-5,TRBV18,TGTGCCAGCTCACCGCAGGGGGATCAGCCCCAGCATTTT,CASSPQGDQPQHF
few,NA,TRBJ2-7,TRBV5-1,TGCGCCAGCAGCTTTGTTGGGGGCCGGAGCTCCTACGAGCAGTACTTC,CASSFVGGRSSYEQYF
NA,NA,TRBJ2-1,TRBV7-9,TGTTCCAGCAGCCAAATCGACAGAAATCCCTACAATGAGCAGTTCTTC,CSSSQIDRNPYNEQFF
NA,NA,TRBJ2-5,TRBV5-4,TGTGCCAGCAGCTTGGCAGGTCAGGGCCAGGAGACCCAGTACTTC,CASSLAGQGQETQYF
NA,NA,TRBJ2-6,TRBV5-6,TGTGCCAGCAGCTCCCCGGCAGGGGCTAGCTCTGGGGCCAACGTCCTGACTTTC,CASSSPAGASSGANVLTF
NA,NA,TRBJ2-7,TRBV18,TGTGCCAGCTCACCACCCGGGAGCTACGAGCAGTACTTC,CASSPPGSYEQYF
once,TRBD1,TRBJ1-3,TRBV4-2,TGTGCCAGCAGCCAAGGGGAGGACAGGGAGAGGGCGTTT,CASSQGEDRERAF
once,TRBD1,TRBJ1-1,TRBV10-1,TGCGCCAGCAGCCCTGACAGGGAGAACACTGAAGCTTTCTTT,CASSPDRENTEAFF
NA,TRBD1,TRBJ2-7,TRBV29-1,TGCAGCGTTGGGCCGACAGGGCCTCCTGCCGAGCAGTACTTC,CSVGPTGPPAEQYF
NA,NA,TRBJ1-2,TRBV5-1,TGCGCCAGCAGCCCGGGGCAGGGACTCTATGGCTACCCCTTC,CASSPGQGLYGYPF
once,NA,TRBJ1-5,TRBV6-1,TGTGCCAGCATCCAGGGTTGGGTGAGTAGTCAGCCCCAGCATTTT,CASIQGWVSSQPQHF
once,NA,TRBJ2-7,TRBV19,TGTGCCAGTAGTATCGCTGGGCAGGGTGAGCAGTACTTC,CASSIAGQGEQYF
NA,TRBD1,TRBJ2-3,TRBV5-5,TGTGCCAGCAGCCCTGGACAGGGAGGTATCGGCACAGATACGCAGTATTTT,CASSPGQGGIGTDTQYF
NA,TRBD1,TRBJ2-5,TRBV7-2,TGTGCCAGCAGCTTAGGGGGACAGGGCGGAGAGACCCAGTACTTC,CASSLGGQGGETQYF
NA,TRBD1,TRBJ1-6,TRBV19,TGTGCCAGTAGTAACGACAGGGAACCAAGCTCCTATAATTCACCCCTCCACTTT,CASSNDREPSSYNSPLHF
NA,TRBD2,TRBJ2-7,TRBV5-4,TGTGCCACCAAACTAGCGGGAGCGACAAACTACGAGCAGTACTTC,CATKLAGATNYEQYF